This TCR beta chain is drawn from a study of blood T cell repertoires in COVID-19. Study-level background: Collection of acute and convalescent COVID-19 samples took place in the United States, Italy and Spain. Sample material is recorded as cDNA or gDNA derived from T cells, B-cell-depleted T cells, or PBMCs.

Contact with a PCR-confirmed or clinician-diagnosed COVID-19 case occurred within 2 weeks of entry. Sequencing was performed with immunoSEQ multiplex PCR; in TCRdb, only in-frame clones are kept and a portion is missing. Among some 190,000 clones listed, 65% to 85% were seen once. The sequence was obtained from a woman between 25 and 40 years old who had been exposed to COVID-19. Sequencing was performed on PBMCs or T cells enriched from blood (not recorded which).

The CDR3 spells CASSQAVGAGLRETQYF. In DNA, the CDR3 is TGTGCCAGCAGCCAGGCCGTAGGAGCGGGGCTAAGAGAGACCCAGTACTTC. The chain uses TRBV3-1 (or the pseudogene TRBV3-2) and TRBJ2-5; 7 nucleotides agree with TRBD2. Germline V lookup: CDR1 LGHDT, CDR2 YNNKEL (reference sequence). V shed 3 bases and J 4 bases; nucleotides not matched to a gene: 14. The CDR3 consists of 17 residues.